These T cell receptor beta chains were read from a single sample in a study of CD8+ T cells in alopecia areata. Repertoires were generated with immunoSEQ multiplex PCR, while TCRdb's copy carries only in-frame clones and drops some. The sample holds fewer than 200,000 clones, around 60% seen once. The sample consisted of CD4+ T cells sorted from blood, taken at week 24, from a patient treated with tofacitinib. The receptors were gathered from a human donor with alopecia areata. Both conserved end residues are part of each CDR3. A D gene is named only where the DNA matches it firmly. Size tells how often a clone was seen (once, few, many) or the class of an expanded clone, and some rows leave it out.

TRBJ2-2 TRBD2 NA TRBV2 TGTGCCAGCAGTGAGGCGGGGGGCGACACCGGGGAGCTGTTTTTT CASSEAGGDTGELFF
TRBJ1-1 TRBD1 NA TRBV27 TGTGCCAGCAGTGAGTACAGGGGCACTGAAGCTTTCTTT CASSEYRGTEAFF
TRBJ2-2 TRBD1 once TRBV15 TGTGCCACCAGCAGCCGGGACAGGGGGCGCGACACCGGGGAGCTGTTTTTT CATSSRDRGRDTGELFF
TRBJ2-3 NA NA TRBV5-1 TGCGCCAGCAGTCCCGAGCCCAACACAGATACGCAGTATTTT CASSPEPNTDTQYF
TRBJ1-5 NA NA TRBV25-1 TGTGCCAGCAGTGGCCAGGTTAATCAGCCCCAGCATTTT CASSGQVNQPQHF
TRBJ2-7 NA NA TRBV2 TGTGCCAGTAGGGTCTCCTACGAGCAGTACTTC CASRVSYEQYF
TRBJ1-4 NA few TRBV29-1 TGCAGCGTCACAAGTGCAACTAATGAAAAACTGTTTTTT CSVTSATNEKLFF
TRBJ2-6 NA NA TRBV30 TGTGCCTGGAGTGTAGGCTCTGGGGCCAACGTCCTGACTTTC CAWSVGSGANVLTF
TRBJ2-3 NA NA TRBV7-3 TGTGCCAGCAGTGGCCATAGGGGGGATACGCAGTATTTT CASSGHRGDTQYF
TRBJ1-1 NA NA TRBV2 TGTGCCAGCAGTGTACAGGACCTCATGAACACTGAAGCTTTCTTT CASSVQDLMNTEAFF
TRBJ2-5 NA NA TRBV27 TGTGCCAGCAGTTTTAGGGGCTGGGGAGAGACCCAGTACTTC CASSFRGWGETQYF
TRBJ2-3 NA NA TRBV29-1 TGCAGCGTTGATAGCGGCACAGATACGCAGTATTTT CSVDSGTDTQYF
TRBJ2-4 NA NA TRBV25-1 TGTGCCAGCAGTGATGCTGTAGCCAAAAACATTCAGTACTTC CASSDAVAKNIQYF
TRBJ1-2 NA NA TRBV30 TGTGCCTGGAGCCGACAGGAGAAGGGCTACACCTTC CAWSRQEKGYTF
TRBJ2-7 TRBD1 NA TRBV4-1 TGCGCCAGCAGCCAAAATGACAGGGTTGACTACGAGCAGTACTTC CASSQNDRVDYEQYF
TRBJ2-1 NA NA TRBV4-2 TGTGCCAGCAGCCTTGCGACAGATCCTCTTTACAATGAGCAGTTCTTC CASSLATDPLYNEQFF
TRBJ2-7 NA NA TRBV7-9 TGTGCCAGCAGCTTTCCTGCCGGGCCTGAGCAGTACTTC CASSFPAGPEQYF
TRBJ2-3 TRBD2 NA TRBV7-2 TGTGCCACCTCCCGGACTAGCGGGGGCTCTGCCCCAGATACGCAGTATTTT CATSRTSGGSAPDTQYF
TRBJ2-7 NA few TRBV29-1 TGCAGCGGGAGGACAGTCGCCTACGAGCAGTACTTC CSGRTVAYEQYF
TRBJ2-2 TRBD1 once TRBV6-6 TGTGCCAGCAGCCCGGACAGGGGGCGTACCGGGGAGCTGTTTTTT CASSPDRGRTGELFF
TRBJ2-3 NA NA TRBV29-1 TGCAGCGCCTCCAACAGGGCAGATACGCAGTATTTT CSASNRADTQYF
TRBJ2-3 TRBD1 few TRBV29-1 TGCAGCGTTGTTATGGGACAGGGCGCAGATACGCAGTATTTT CSVVMGQGADTQYF
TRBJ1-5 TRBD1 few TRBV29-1 TGCAGCGTTGATTCGCCCCGGGACAGCTCAAATCAGCCCCAGCATTTT CSVDSPRDSSNQPQHF
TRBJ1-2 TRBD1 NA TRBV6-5 TGTGCCAGCAGGTCGACAGGGTCCGATGGCTACACCTTC CASRSTGSDGYTF
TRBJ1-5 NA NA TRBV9 TGTGCCAGCAGCGGGGGGCTAAATAGCAATCAGCCCCAGCATTTT CASSGGLNSNQPQHF
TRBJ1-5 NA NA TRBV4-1 TGCGCCAGCAGCCAAGGGTTCGGGGGAAATCAGCCCCAGCATTTT CASSQGFGGNQPQHF
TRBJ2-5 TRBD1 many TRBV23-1 TGCGCCAGCAGTCAGAACCACAGGGGATCGGAGACCCAGTACTTC CASSQNHRGSETQYF
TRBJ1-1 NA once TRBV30 TGTGCCTGGAGCCCAATCCGGGGAGCCAGCGCTGAAGCTTTCTTT CAWSPIRGASAEAFF
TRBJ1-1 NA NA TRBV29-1 TGCAGCGTAATGGGACGAATGAACACTGAAGCTTTCTTT CSVMGRMNTEAFF
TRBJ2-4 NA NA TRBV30 TGTGCCTGGAGTACCGGCGCCAAAAACATTCAGTACTTC CAWSTGAKNIQYF
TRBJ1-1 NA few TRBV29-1 TGCAGCGTCGGCGGGGGGCTTGAAGCTTTCTTT CSVGGGLEAFF
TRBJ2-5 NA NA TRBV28 TGTGCCAGCAGTCCCGGAGGATCCCAAGAGACCCAGTACTTC CASSPGGSQETQYF
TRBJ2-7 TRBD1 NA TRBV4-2 TGTGCCAGCAGCCAAGATGACAGGGGGCGAGGTTACGAGCAGTACTTC CASSQDDRGRGYEQYF
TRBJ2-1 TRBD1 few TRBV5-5 TGTGCCAGCAGCTCGGGTGGGACAGGCTCCTACAATGAGCAGTTCTTC CASSSGGTGSYNEQFF
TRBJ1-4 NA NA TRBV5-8 TGTGCCAGCAAAAAGAGGGTAGGGACTAATGAAAAACTGTTTTTT CASKKRVGTNEKLFF
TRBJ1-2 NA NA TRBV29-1 TGCAGCGTAGGGGGGCAGGGTGGCTACACCTTC CSVGGQGGYTF
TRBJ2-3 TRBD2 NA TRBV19 TGTGCCAGTAGTATGGCGGGGGGCACAGATACGCAGTATTTT CASSMAGGTDTQYF
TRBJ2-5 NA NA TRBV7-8 TGTGCCAGCAGCTGGAAGGGGACCCAGTACTTC CASSWKGTQYF
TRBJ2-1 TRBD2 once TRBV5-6 TGTGCCAGCAGCTTTAGACTAGCGCCAAGCTCCTACAATGAGCAGTTCTTC CASSFRLAPSSYNEQFF
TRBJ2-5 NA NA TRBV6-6 TGTGCCAGCAGTTCCCTTCTAGAGACCCAGTACTTC CASSSLLETQYF
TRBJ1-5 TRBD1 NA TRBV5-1 TGCGCCAGCAGCTGGGACAGCCCGAATCAGCCCCAGCATTTT CASSWDSPNQPQHF
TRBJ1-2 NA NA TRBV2 TGTGCCAGCATGACGGGGATTAGTGGCTACACCTTC CASMTGISGYTF
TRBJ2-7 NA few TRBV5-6 TGTGCCAGCAGCGTTGTGGGGCTTGAAGGAACGCCCTACGAGCAGTACTTC CASSVVGLEGTPYEQYF
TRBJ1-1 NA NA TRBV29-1 TGCAGCGAAATCCCGGGACTTGCGGACACTGAAGCTTTCTTT CSEIPGLADTEAFF
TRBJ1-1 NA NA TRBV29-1 TGCAGCGTCCAGGGTATGAACACTGAAGCTTTCTTT CSVQGMNTEAFF
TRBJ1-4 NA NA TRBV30 TGTGCCTGGAGGGGCTTCGATCTAAATGAAAAACTGTTTTTT CAWRGFDLNEKLFF
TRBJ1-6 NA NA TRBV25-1 TGTGCCAGCAGGCAGACAGGCATCAATTCACCCTTCCACTTT CASRQTGINSPFHF
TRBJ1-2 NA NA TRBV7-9 TGTGCCAGCAGCTTAAATTTCGGGGAGGGCTATGGCTACACCTTC CASSLNFGEGYGYTF
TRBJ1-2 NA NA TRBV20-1 TGCAGTGCTTGGATGGACTATGGCTACACCTTC CSAWMDYGYTF
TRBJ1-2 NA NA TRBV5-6 TGTGCCAGCAGCCATGACCGGGGGTACTATGGCTACACCTTC CASSHDRGYYGYTF
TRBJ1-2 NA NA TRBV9 TGTGCCAGCAGCGACCAAGGGGCTGGCTACACCTTC CASSDQGAGYTF
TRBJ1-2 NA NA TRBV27 TGTGCCAGCAGTCCGAGGACGGAGAACTATGGCTACACCTTC CASSPRTENYGYTF
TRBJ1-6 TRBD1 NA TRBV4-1 TGCGCCAGCAGCGCTCGGACAGGGGAATCACCCCTCCACTTT CASSARTGESPLHF
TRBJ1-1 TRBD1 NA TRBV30 TGTGCCTGGAGGGTGTCGGACAGGGTGTGGGGCACTGAAGCTTTCTTT CAWRVSDRVWGTEAFF
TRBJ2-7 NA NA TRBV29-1 TGCAGCGCAACCGGGGGGACAGCAGGCTACTACGAGCAGTACTTC CSATGGTAGYYEQYF